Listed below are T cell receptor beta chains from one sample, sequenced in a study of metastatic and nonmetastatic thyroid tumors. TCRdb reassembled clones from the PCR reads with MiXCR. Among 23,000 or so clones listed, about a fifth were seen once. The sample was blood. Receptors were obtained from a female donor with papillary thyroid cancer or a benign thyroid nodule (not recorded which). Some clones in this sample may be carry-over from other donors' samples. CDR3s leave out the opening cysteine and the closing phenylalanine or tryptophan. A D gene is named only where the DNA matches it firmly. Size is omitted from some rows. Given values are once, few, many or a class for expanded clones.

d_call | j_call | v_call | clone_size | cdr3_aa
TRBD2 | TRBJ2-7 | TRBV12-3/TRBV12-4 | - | ASSLANLAGGPHDQY
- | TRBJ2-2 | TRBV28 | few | ASNPRGTPNTGELF
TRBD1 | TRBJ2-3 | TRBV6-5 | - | ASSSGQGVTYTQY
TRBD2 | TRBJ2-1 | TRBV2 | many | ASRYALADLNEQF
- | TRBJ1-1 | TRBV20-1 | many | SASMGVRTEAF
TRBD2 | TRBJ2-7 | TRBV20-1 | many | SALITSGNLYEQY
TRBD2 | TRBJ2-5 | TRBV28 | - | ASSLLPPIYEREKMETQY
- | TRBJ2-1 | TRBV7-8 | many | ASSLSRGNYNEQF
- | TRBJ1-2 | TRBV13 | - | ASSFFSPVDGYT
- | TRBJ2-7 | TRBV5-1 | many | ASSLDGGGFYEQY
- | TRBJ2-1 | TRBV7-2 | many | ASSQEALSREQF
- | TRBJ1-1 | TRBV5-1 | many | ASTTSGERAF
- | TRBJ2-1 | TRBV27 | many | ASSLVAEHIEQF
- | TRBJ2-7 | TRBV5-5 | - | ASSLSWGASYEQY
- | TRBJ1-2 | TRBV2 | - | VLRRGANYGYT
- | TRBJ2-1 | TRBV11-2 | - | ASSPTGLSGIYNEQF
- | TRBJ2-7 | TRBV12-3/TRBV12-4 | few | ASSFGPSYEQY
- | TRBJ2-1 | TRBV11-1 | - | ASSYPGASDNEQF
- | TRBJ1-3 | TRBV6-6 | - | ASSYGRGSGNTIY
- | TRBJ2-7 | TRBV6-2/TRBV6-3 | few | ASSLDAPYEQY
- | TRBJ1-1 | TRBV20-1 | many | SAYPNRGMNTEAF
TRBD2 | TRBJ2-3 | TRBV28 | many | ASSRTSGRALDTQY
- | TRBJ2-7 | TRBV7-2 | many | ASSPVTIYEQY
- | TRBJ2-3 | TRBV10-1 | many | ASSEFTGISTDTQY
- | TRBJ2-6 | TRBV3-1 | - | ASSQVWGRASSGANVLT
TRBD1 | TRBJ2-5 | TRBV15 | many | ATSSEQGAGETQY
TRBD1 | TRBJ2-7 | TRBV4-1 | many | ASSHPGQGVYEQY
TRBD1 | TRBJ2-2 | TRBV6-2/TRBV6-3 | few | ASIYSSGQGSTWELF
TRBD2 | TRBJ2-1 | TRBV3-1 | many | ASSLGLANEQF
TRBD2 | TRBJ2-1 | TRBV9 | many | ASSVGLAGLGEQF
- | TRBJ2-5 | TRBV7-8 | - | ASSLALDSQETQY
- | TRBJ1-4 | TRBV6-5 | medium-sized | ASSYDREKLF
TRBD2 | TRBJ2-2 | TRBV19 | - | ASRPTSSQRGNTGEPF
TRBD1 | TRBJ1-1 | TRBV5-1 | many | ASSFDSRRQGGTEAF
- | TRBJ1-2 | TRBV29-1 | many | SVESPEIYGYT
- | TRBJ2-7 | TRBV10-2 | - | ASSAGTTSIYEQY
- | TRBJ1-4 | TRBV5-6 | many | ASSLTQGTTTNEKLF
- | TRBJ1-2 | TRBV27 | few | ASSLNAPDYYYCYT
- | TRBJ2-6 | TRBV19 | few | ASSIAGSGANVLT
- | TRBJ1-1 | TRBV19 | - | ASSIWVNTEAF
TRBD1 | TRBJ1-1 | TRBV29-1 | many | SAVTGWDTEAF
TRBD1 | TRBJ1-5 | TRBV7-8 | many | ASSLRLDRDQPQH
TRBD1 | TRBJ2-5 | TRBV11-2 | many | ASSLEGQGQETQY
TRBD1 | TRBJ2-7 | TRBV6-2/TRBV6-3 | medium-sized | ASRRDRNYEQY
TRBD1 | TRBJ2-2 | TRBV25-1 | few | ASIEGDRDTGELF
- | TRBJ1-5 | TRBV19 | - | ASKSEGLVNLWSNQPQH